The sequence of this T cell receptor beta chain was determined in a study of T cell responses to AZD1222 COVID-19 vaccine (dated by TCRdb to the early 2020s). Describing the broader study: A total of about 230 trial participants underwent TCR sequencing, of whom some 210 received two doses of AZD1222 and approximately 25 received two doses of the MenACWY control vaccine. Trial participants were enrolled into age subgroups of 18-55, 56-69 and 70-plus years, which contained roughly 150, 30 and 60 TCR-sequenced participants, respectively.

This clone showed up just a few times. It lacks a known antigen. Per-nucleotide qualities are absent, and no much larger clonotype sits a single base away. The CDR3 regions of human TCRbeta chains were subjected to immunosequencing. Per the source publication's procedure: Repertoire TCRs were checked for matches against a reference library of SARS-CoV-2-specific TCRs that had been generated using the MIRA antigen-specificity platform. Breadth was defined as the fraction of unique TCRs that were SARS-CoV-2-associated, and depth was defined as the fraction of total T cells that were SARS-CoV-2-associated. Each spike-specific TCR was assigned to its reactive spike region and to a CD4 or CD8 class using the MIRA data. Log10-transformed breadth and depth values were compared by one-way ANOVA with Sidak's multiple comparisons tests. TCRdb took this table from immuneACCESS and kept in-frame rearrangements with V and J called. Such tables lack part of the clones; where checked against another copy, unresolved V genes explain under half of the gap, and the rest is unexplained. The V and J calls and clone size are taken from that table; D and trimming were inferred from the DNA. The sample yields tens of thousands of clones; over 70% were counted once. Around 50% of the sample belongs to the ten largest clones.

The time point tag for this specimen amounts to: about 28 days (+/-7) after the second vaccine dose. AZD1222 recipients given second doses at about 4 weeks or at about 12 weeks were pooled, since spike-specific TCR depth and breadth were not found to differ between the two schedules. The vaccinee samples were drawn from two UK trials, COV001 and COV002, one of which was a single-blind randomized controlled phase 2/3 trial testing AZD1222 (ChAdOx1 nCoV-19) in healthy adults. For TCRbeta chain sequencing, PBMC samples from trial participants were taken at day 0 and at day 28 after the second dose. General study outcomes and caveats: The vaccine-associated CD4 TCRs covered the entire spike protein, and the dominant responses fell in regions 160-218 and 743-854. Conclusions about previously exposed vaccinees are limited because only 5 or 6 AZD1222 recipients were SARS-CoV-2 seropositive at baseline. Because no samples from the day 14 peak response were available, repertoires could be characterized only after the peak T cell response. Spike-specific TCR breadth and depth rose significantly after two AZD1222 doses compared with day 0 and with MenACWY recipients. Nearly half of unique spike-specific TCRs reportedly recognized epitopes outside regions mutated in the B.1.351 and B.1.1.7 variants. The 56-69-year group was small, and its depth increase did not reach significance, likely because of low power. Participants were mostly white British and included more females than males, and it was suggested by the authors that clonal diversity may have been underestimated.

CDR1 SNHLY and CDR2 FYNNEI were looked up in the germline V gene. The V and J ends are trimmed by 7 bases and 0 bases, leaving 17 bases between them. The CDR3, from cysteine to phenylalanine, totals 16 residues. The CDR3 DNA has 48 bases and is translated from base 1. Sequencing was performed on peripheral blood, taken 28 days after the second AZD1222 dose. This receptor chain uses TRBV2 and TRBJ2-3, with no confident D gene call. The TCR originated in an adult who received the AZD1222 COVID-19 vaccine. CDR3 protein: CASNSPGAGSTDTQYF. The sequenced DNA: TGTGCCAGCAACTCTCCGGGCGCCGGGAGCACAGATACGCAGTATTTT.